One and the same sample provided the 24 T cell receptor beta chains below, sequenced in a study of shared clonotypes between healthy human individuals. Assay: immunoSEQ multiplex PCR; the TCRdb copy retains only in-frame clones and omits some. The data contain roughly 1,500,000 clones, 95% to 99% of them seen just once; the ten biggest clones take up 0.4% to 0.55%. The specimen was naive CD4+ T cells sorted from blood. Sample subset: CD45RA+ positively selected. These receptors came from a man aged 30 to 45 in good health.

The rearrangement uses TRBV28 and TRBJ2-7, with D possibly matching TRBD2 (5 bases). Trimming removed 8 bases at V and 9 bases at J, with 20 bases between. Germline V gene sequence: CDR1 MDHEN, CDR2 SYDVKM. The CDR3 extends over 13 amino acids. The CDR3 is CASRRHGGGVQYF. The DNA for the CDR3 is TGTGCCAGCCGGAGACACGGAGGTGGGGTGCAGTACTTC.

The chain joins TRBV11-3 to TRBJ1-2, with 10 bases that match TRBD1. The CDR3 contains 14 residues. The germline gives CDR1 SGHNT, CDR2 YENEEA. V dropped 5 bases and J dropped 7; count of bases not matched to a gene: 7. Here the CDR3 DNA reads TGTGCCAGCAGCCTGACAGGGGGCGCTTCTGGCTACACCTTC. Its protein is CASSLTGGASGYTF.

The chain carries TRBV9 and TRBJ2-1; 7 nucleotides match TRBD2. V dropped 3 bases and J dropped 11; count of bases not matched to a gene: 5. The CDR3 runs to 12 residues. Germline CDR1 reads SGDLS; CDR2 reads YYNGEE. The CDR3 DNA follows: TGTGCCAGCAGCGGGGAGCGGGGAAAGCAGTTCTTC. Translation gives CASSGERGKQFF.

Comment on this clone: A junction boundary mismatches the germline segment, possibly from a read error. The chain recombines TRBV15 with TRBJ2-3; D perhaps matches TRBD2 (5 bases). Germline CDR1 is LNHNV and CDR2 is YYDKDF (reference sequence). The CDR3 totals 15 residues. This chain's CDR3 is CATSRDGPSTDTQYF. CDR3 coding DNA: TGTGCCACCAGCAGAGATGGGCCTAGCACGGATACGCAGTATTTT.

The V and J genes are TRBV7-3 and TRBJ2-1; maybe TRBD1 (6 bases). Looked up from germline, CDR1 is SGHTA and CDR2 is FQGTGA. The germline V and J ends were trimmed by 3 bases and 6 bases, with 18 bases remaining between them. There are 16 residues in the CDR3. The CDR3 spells CASSFTGTTQGNEQFF. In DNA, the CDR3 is TGTGCCAGCAGCTTCACAGGGACGACACAGGGCAATGAGCAGTTCTTC.

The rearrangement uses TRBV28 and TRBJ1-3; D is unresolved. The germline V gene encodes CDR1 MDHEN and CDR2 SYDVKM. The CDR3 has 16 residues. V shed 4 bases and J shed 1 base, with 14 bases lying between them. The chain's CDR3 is CASSSNPLLSGNTIYF. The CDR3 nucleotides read TGTGCCAGCAGTTCTAACCCGCTCCTTTCTGGAAACACCATATATTTT.

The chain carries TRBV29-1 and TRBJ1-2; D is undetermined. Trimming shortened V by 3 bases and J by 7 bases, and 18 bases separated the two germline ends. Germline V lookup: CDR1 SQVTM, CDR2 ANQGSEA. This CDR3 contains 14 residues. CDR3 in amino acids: CSVEAVQWSGGYTF. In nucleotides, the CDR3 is TGCAGCGTTGAGGCGGTTCAGTGGTCGGGTGGCTACACCTTC.

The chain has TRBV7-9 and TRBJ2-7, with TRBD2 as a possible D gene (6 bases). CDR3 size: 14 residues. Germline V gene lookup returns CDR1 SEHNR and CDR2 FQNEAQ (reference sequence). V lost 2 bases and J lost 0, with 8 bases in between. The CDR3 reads CASSLIGGSYEQYF. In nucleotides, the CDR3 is TGTGCCAGCAGCTTAATCGGGGGCTCCTACGAGCAGTACTTC.

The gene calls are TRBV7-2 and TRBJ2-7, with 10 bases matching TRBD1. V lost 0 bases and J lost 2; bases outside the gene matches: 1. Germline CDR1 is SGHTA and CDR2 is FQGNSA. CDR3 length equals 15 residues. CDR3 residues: CASSLAGTGAYEQYF. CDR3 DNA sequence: TGTGCCAGCAGCTTAGCAGGGACAGGGGCCTACGAGCAGTACTTC.

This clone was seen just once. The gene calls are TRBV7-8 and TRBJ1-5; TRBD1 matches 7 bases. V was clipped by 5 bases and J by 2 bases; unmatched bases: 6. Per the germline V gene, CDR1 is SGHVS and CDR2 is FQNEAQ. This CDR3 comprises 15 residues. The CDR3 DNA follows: TGTGCCAGCAGCGAAGCAGGGGGAGGCAATCAGCCCCAGCATTTT. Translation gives CASSEAGGGNQPQHF.

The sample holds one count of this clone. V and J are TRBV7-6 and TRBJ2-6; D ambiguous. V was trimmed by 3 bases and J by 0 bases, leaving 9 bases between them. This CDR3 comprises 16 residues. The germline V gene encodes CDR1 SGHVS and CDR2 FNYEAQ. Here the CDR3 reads CASSLKPTSGANVLTF. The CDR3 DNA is TGTGCCAGCAGCTTGAAACCGACCTCTGGGGCCAACGTCCTGACTTTC. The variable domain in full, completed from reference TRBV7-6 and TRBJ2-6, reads GAGVSQSPRYKVTKRGQDVALRCDPISGHVSLYWYRQALGQGPEFLTYFNYEAQQDKSGLPNDRFSAERPEGSISTLTIQRTEQRDSAMYRCASSLKPTSGANVLTFGAGSRLTVL.

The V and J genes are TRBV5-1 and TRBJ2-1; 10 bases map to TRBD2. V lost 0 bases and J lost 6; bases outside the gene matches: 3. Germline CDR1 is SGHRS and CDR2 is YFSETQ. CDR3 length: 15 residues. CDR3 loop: CASSLVPSGSNEQFF. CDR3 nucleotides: TGCGCCAGCAGCTTGGTCCCTAGCGGGAGCAATGAGCAGTTCTTC.

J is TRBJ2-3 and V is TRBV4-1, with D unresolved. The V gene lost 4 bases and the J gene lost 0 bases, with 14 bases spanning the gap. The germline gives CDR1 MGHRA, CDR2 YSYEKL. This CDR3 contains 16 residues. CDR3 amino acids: CASSRIQRTSTDTQYF. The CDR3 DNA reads TGCGCCAGCAGCCGAATACAGAGAACTAGCACAGATACGCAGTATTTT.

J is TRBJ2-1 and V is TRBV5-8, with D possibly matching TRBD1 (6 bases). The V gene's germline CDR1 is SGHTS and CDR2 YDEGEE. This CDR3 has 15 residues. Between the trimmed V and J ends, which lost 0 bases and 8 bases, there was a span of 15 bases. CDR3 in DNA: TGTGCCAGCAGCTTGGGTGGGGGCCTCATGTATGAGCAGTTCTTC. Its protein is CASSLGGGLMYEQFF.

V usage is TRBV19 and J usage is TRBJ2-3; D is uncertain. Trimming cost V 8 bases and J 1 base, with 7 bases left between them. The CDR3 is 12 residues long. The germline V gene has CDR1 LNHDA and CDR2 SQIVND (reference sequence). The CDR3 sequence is CASGVRTDTQYF. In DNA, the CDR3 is TGTGCCAGTGGAGTCCGCACAGATACGCAGTATTTT.

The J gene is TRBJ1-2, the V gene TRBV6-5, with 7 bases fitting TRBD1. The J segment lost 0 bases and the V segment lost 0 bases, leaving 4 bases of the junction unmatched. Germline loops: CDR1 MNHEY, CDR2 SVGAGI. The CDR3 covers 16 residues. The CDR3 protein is CASSYSTGRTNYGYTF. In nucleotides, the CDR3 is TGTGCCAGCAGTTACTCGACAGGGCGGACTAACTATGGCTACACCTTC.

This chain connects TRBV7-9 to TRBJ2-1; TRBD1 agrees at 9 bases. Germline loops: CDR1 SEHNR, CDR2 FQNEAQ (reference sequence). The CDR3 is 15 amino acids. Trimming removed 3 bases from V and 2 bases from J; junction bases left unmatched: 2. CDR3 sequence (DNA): TGTGCCAGCAGCTTGGACAGGGGACCCTACAATGAGCAGTTCTTC. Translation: CASSLDRGPYNEQFF.

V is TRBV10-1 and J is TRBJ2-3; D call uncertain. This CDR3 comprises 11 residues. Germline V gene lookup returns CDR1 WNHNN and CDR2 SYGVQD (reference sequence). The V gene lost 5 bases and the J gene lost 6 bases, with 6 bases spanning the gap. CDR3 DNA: TGCGCCAGCAGTATTAAGGATACGCAGTATTTT. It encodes CASSIKDTQYF.

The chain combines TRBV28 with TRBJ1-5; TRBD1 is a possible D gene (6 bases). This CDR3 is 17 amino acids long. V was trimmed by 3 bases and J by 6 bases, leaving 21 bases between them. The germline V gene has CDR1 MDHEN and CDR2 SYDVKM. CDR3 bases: TGTGCCAGCAGTTTTCCCGGGGGGTTGGGGGGCATTCAGCCCCAGCATTTT. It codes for CASSFPGGLGGIQPQHF.

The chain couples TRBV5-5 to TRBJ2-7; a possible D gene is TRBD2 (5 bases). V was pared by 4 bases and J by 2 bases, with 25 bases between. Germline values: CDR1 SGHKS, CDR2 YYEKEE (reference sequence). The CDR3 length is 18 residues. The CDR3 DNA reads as TGTGCCAGCAGCCTACACTTCCCAAACAGAGGAGGTCCCTACGAGCAGTACTTC. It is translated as CASSLHFPNRGGPYEQYF.

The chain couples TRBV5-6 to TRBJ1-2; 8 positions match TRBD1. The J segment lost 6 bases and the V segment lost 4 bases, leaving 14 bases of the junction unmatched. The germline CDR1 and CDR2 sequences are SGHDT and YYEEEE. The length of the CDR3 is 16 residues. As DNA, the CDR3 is TGTGCCAGCAGCCCGAAAGGACAGGGCGGCTATAATGGCTACACCTTC. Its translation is CASSPKGQGGYNGYTF.

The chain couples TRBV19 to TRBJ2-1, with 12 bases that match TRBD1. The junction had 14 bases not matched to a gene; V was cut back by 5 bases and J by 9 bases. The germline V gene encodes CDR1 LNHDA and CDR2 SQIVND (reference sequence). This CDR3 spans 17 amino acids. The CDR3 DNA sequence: TGTGCCAGTAGTGCGGGACAGGGGGCAAATACGGTGAGTGAGCAGTTCTTC. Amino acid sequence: CASSAGQGANTVSEQFF. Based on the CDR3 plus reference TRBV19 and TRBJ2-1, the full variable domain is DGGITQSPKYLFRKEGQNVTLSCEQNLNHDAMYWYRQDPGQGLRLIYYSQIVNDFQKGDIAEGYSVSREKKESFPLTVTSAQKNPTAFYLCASSAGQGANTVSEQFFGPGTRLTVL.

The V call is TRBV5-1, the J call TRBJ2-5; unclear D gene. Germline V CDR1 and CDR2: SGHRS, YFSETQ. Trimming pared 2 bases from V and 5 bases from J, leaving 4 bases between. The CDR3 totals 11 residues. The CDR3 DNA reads TGCGCCAGCAGCTTTTCGGAGACCCAGTACTTC. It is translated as CASSFSETQYF.

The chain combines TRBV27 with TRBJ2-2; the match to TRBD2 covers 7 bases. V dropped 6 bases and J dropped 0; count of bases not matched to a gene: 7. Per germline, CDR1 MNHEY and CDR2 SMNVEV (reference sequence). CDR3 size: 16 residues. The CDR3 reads CASRPVGLANTGELFF. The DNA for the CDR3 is TGTGCCAGCAGACCGGTTGGACTAGCGAACACCGGGGAGCTGTTTTTT.